This TCR beta chain was captured by sequencing in a study of CD8 T cells in Susac syndrome. Study as a whole: When blood was drawn, patients with Susac syndrome were on intravenous immunoglobulin alone, on corticosteroids, or therapy-naive.

There are 14 residues in the CDR3. J was trimmed by 5 bases and V by 1 base; bases with no gene match: 2. In germline, CDR1 is LGHDT, CDR2 YNNKEL (reference sequence). After extraction with the RNeasy kit, about 0.5 to 1 ug of the RNA was reverse transcribed using random hexamers. An immunoSEQ multiplex PCR generated amplified TCR beta CDR3 products spanning 54 Vbeta and 13 Jbeta. TCRdb ran MiXCR on the immunoSEQ multiplex PCR reads and lists one entry per CDR3 protein. The table lists 150,000 to 200,000 distinct CDR3 sequences, approximately 94% of them singletons, with over 0.095% in the top ten. The V gene is TRBV3-1, the J gene TRBJ1-2; 9 positions match TRBD1. Sequenced material: CD4+ T cells from PBMCs. This receptor was taken from a human donor with Susac syndrome. CDR3 protein: CASSQVDRGYGYTF. The CDR3 DNA follows: TGTGCCAGCAGCCAAGTTGACAGGGGGTATGGCTACACCTTC.